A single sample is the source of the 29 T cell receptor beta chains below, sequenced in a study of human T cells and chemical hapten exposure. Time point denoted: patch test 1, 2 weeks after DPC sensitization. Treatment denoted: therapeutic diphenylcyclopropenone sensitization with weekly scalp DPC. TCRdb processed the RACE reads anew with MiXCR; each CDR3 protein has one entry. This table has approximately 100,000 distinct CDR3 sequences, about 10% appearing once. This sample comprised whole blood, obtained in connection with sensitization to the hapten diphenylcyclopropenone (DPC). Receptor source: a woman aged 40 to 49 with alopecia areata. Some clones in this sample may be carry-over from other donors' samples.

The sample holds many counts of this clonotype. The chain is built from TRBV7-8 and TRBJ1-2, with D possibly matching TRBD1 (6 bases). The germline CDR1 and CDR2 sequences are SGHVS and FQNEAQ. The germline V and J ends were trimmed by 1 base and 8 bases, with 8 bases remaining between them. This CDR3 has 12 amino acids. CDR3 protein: CASSLGGPGYTF. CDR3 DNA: TGTGCCAGCAGCTTAGGGGGGCCCGGCTACACCTTC.

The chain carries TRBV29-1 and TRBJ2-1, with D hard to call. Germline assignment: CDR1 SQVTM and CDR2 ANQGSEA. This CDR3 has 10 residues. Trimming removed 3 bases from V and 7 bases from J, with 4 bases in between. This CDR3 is CSVDGNEQFF. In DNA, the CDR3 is TGCAGCGTTGACGGGAATGAGCAGTTCTTC.

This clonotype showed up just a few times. CDR3 DNA sequence: TGCAGTGCTAGTAGGGACCATGGCTACACCTTC. Amino acid sequence: CSASRDHGYTF. The chain employs TRBV20-1 and TRBJ1-2, with D tentatively TRBD1 (5 bases). V gave up 3 bases and J gave up 6 bases, with 8 bases separating them. The CDR3 has 11 residues. Germline-derived CDR1 and CDR2 are DFQATT and SNEGSKA (reference sequence).

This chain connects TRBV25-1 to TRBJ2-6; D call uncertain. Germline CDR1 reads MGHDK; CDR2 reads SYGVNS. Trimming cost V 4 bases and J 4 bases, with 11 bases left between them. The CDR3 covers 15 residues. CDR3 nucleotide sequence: TGTGCCAGCAGTGCCCGACTCATGGGGGCCAACGTCCTGACTTTC. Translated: CASSARLMGANVLTF.

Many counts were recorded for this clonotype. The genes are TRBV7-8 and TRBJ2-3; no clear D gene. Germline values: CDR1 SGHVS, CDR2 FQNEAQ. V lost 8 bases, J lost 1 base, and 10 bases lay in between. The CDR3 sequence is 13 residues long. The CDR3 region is CASGSGRTDTQYF. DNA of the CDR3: TGTGCCAGCGGGTCGGGCCGCACAGATACGCAGTATTTT.

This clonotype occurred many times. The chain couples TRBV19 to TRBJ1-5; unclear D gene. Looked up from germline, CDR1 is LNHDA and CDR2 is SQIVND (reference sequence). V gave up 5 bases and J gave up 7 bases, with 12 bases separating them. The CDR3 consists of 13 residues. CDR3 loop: CASSAQEGQPQHF. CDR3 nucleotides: TGTGCCAGTAGTGCCCAGGAAGGACAGCCCCAGCATTTT.

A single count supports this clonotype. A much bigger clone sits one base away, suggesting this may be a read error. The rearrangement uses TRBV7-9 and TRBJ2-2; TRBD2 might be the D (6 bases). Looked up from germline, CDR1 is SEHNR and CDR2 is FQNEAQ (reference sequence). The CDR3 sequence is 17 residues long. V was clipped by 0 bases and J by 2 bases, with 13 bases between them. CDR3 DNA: TGTGCCAGCAGCTTAGCCGGGAGACAGCCCAACACCGGGGAGCTGTTTTTT. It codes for CASSLAGRQPNTGELFF.

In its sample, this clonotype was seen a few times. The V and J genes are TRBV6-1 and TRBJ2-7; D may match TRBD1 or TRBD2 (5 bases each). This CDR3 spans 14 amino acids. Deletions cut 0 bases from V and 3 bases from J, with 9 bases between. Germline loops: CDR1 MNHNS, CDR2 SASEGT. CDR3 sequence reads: CASSEATDYYEQYF. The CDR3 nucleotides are TGTGCCAGCAGTGAAGCGACAGACTACTACGAGCAGTACTTC.

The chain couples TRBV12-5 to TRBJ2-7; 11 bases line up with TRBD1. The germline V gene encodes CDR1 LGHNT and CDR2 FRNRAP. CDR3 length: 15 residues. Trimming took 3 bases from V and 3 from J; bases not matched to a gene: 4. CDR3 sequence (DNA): TGTGCTAGTGGTTTCCCGGGACAGGGGGTCTACGAGCAGTACTTC. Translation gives CASGFPGQGVYEQYF.

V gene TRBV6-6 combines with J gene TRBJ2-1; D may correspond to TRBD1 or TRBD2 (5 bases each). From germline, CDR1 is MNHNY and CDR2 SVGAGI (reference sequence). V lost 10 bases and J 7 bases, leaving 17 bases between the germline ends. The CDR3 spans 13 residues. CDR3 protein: CATLGEPGNEQFF. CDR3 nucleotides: TGTGCCACCTTGGGGGAGCCCGGGAATGAGCAGTTCTTC.

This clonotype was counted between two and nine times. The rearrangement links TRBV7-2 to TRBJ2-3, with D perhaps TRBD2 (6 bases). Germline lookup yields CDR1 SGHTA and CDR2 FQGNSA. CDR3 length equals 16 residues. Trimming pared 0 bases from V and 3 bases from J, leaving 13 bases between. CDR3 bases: TGTGCCAGCAGCTTAGCGATAGCGGAAGGGACAGATACGCAGTATTTT. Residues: CASSLAIAEGTDTQYF.

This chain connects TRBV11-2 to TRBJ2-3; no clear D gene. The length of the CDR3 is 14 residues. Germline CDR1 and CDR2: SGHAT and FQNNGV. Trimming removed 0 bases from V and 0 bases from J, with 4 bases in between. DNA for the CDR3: TGTGCCAGCAGCTTAGACATCAGCACAGATACGCAGTATTTT. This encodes CASSLDISTDTQYF.

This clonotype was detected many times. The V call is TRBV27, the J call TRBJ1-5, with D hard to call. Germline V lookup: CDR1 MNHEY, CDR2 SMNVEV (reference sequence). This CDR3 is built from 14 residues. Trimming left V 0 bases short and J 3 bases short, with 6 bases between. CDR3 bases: TGTGCCAGCAGTTTATCAGGGTTCAATCAGCCCCAGCATTTT. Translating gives CASSLSGFNQPQHF.

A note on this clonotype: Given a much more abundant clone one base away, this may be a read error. The DNA for the CDR3 is TGTGCCACCAGGAGAGATCCCAGAAATAATTCACCCCTCCACTTT. Its translation is CATRRDPRNNSPLHF. This rearrangement joins TRBV15 to TRBJ1-6; D is unclear. The CDR3 is 15 amino acids. The germline V gene has CDR1 LNHNV and CDR2 YYDKDF (reference sequence).

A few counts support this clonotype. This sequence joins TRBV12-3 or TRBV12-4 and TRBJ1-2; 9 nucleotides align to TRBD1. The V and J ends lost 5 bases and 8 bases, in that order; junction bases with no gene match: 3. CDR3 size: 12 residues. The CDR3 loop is CASSPGQGGYTF. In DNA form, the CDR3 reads TGTGCCAGCAGTCCCGGACAGGGGGGCTACACCTTC.

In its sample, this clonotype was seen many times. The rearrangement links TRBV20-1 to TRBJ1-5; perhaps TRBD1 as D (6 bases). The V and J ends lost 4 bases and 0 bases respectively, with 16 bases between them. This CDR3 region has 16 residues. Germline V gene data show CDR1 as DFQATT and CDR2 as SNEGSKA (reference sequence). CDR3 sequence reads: CSAIRGAGDSNQPQHF. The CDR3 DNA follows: TGCAGTGCTATAAGAGGGGCAGGGGATAGCAATCAGCCCCAGCATTTT.

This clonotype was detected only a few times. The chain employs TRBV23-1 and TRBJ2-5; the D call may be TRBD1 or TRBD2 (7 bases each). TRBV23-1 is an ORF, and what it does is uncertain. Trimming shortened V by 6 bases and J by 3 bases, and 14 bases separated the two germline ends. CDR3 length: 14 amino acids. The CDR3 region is CASSRGGTEETQYF. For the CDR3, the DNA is TGCGCCAGCAGCAGGGGAGGGACAGAAGAGACCCAGTACTTC.

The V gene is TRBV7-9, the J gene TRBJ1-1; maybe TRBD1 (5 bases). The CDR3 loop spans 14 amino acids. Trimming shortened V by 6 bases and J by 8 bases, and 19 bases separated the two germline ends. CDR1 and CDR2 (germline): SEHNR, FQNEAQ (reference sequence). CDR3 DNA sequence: TGTGCCAGCAGGGGATTCAGGGCGGGGGACGAAGCTTTCTTT. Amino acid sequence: CASRGFRAGDEAFF.

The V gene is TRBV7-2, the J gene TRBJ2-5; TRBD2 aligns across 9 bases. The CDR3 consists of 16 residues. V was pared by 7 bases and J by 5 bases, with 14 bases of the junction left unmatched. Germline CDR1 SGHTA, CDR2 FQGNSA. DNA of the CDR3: TGTGCCAGCACCTTTACGCAGCTAGCGGGATTGGAGACCCAGTACTTC. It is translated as CASTFTQLAGLETQYF.

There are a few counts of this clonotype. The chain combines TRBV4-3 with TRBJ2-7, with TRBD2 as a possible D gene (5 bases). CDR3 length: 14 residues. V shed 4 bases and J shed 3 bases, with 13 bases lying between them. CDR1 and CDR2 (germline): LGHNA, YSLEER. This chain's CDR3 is CASSLGVGNYEQYF. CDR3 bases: TGCGCCAGCAGCCTCGGGGTAGGGAACTACGAGCAGTACTTC.

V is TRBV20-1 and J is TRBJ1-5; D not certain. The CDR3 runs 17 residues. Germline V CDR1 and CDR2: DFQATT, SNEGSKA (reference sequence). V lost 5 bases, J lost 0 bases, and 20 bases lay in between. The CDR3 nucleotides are TGCAGTGCTCAATCAGACCGGGCAGAATATAGCAATCAGCCCCAGCATTTT. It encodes CSAQSDRAEYSNQPQHF.

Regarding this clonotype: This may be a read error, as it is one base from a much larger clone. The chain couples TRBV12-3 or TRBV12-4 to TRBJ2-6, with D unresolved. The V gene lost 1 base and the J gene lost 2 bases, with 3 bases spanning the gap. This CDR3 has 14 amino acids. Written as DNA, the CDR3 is TGTGCCAGCAGTTTAGGGGCTGGGGCCAACGTCCTGACTTTC. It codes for CASSLGAGANVLTF.

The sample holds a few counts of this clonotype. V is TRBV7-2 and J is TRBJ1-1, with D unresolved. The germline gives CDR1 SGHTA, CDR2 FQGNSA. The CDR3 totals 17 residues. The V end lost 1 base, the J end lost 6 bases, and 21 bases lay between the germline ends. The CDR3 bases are TGTGCCAGCAGCTTAGGTATATGGGGTAGGGCAGTTCCTGAAGCTTTCTTT. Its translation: CASSLGIWGRAVPEAFF.

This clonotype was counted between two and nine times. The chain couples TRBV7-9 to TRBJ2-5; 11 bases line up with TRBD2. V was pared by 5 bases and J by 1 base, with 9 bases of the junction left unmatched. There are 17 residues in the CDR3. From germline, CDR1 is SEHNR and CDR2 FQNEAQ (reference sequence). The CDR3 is CASSPEFSGRAQETQYF. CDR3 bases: TGTGCCAGCAGCCCTGAATTTAGCGGGAGGGCCCAAGAGACCCAGTACTTC.

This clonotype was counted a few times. CDR3 sequence (DNA): TGCAGCGTTGACAGGAATGAGCAGTTCTTC. Translation: CSVDRNEQFF. The rearrangement links TRBV29-1 to TRBJ2-1, with D unclear. Trimming took off 3 bases at V and 7 bases at J, with 4 bases between the two ends. The CDR3 totals 10 residues. Germline loops: CDR1 SQVTM, CDR2 ANQGSEA.

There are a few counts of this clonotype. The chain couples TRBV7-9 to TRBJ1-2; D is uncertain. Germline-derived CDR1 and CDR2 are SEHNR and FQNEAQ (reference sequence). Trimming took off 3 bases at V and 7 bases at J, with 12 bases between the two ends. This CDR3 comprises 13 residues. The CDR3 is CASSLFAGIGYTF. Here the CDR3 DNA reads TGTGCCAGCAGCTTGTTTGCGGGCATTGGCTACACCTTC.

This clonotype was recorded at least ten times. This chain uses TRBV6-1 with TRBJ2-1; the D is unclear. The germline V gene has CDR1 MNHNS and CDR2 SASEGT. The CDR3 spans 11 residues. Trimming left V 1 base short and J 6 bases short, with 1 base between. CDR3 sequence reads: CASSEVNEQFF. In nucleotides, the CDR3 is TGTGCCAGCAGTGAAGTCAATGAGCAGTTCTTC.

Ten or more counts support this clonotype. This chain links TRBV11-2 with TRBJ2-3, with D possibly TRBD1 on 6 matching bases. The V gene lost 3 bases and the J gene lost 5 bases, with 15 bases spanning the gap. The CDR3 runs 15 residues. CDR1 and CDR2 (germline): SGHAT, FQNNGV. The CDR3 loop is CASSFPAQGKDTQYF. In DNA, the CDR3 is TGTGCCAGCAGCTTCCCTGCCCAGGGGAAAGATACGCAGTATTTT.

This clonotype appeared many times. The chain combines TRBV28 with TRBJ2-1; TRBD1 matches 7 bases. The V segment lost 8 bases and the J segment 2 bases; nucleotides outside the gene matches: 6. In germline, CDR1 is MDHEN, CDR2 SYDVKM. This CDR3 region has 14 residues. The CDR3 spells CASLTGRTYNEQFF. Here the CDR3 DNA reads TGTGCCAGCCTGACAGGGCGTACCTACAATGAGCAGTTCTTC.